The entry below gives a single T cell receptor (beta chain) sequence along with its context. Its cognate antigen is unknown. TCRdb's copy holds only in-frame clones and misses some; the assay was immunoSEQ multiplex PCR. The data show roughly 48,000 clones, roughly 80% seen once. This entry is derived from a study of OX40 agonist ivuxolimab in advanced cancers. The study's findings and limits: Certain nonresponding patients likewise had low normalized T-cell clonal expansion. The study observed clonal expansion of CD4+ and CD8+ blood T cells by week 6 at 0.1 to 3.0 mg/kg.

Trimming left V 4 bases short and J 7 bases short, with 20 bases between. The CDR3 loop spans 15 amino acids. CDR1 and CDR2 (germline): SGHDN, FVKESK. Sequencing used CD4+ or CD8+ T cells sorted from blood, obtained in a trial of the OX40 agonist ivuxolimab. The TCR sequence derives from an adult with an advanced solid tumor such as melanoma, head and neck, liver or kidney cancer. The chain has TRBV14 and TRBJ2-7, with D possibly TRBD1 on 5 matching bases. This CDR3 reads CASSLGHLSYEEQYF. For the CDR3, the DNA is TGTGCCAGCAGCCTCGGACATCTCAGCTACGAAGAGCAGTACTTC.